What follows are 20 T cell receptor beta chains derived from one specimen sequenced in a study of blood T cell repertoires in COVID-19. The protocol was immunoSEQ multiplex PCR, while the TCRdb copy is restricted to in-frame clones and leaves out a portion. The table lists hundreds of thousands of clones, 90% of them singletons. The sample consisted of PBMCs or T cells enriched from blood (not recorded which). These receptors all come from a man in his thirties or forties who had been exposed to COVID-19.

The rearrangement uses TRBV21-1 and TRBJ2-1; TRBD2, the D gene given by the table, was not confirmed from the DNA. TRBV21-1 is a pseudogene. The CDR3 covers 13 residues. The CDR3 region is CANLTSGYNEQFF. The CDR3 nucleotides are TGTGCCAACCTCACTAGCGGATACAATGAGCAGTTCTTC.

The sample holds one count of this clone. The rearrangement joins TRBV2 to TRBJ2-2; 12 nucleotides align to TRBD2. After removal of 3 bases from V and 4 bases from J, the junction contained 0 bases not matched to a gene. The CDR3 is made up of 15 amino acids. Germline CDR1 is SNHLY and CDR2 is FYNNEI. The CDR3 region is CASSEGLAGTGELFF. For the CDR3, the DNA is TGTGCCAGCAGTGAGGGACTAGCGGGCACCGGGGAGCTGTTTTTT. The complete variable domain, with remaining parts taken from reference TRBV2 and TRBJ2-2, reads EPEVTQTPSHQVTQMGQEVILRCVPISNHLYFYWYRQILGQKVEFLVSFYNNEISEKSEIFDDQFSVERPDGSNFTLKIRSTKLEDSAMYFCASSEGLAGTGELFFGEGSRLTVL.

This chain uses TRBV5-1 with TRBJ1-1; D gene ambiguous. The V end was cut by 5 bases, the J end by 1 base, with 6 bases between. The germline V gene encodes CDR1 SGHRS and CDR2 YFSETQ. The length of the CDR3 is 12 residues. The DNA of the CDR3 is TGCGCCAGCAGAGACTCGAACACTGAAGCTTTCTTT. As protein: CASRDSNTEAFF. Full variable domain (outside the CDR3, taken from reference TRBV5-1 and TRBJ1-1): KAGVTQTPRYLIKTRGQQVTLSCSPISGHRSVSWYQQTPGQGLQFLFEYFSETQRNKGNFPGRFSGRQFSNSRSEMNVSTLELGDSALYLCASRDSNTEAFFGQGTRLTVV.

This clone was counted a few times. The chain has TRBV19 and TRBJ1-6; D is unclear. Germline V gives CDR1 LNHDA, CDR2 SQIVND (reference sequence). CDR3 length: 18 amino acids. The CDR3 reads CGGSLAAGGIQVGSPLHF. Here the CDR3 DNA reads TGTGGCGGATCCTTGGCCGCGGGCGGTATTCAGGTCGGTTCACCCCTCCACTTT.

The chain recombines TRBV6-5 with TRBJ2-3; 10 nucleotides agree with TRBD2. Germline assignment: CDR1 MNHEY and CDR2 SVGAGI. V gave up 4 bases and J gave up 4 bases; unmatched junction bases: 2. The CDR3 is 14 amino acids. CDR3 loop: CASSSGLASDTQYF. Written as DNA, the CDR3 is TGTGCCAGCAGTTCGGGACTAGCGTCAGATACGCAGTATTTT.

V and J are TRBV15 and TRBJ1-4, with TRBD1 identical over 9 bases. The J segment lost 7 bases and the V segment lost 1 base, leaving 1 base of the junction unmatched. Germline lookup yields CDR1 LNHNV and CDR2 YYDKDF (reference sequence). The CDR3 consists of 14 residues. The CDR3 DNA reads as TGTGCCACCAGCAGAGCACAGGGGGCTGAAAAACTGTTTTTT. This codes for CATSRAQGAEKLFF.

The rearrangement links TRBV5-4 to TRBJ1-4; TRBD1 is a possible D gene (5 bases). Trimming stripped 2 bases from V and 8 bases from J, with 13 bases between. In germline, CDR1 is SGHNT, CDR2 YYREEE (reference sequence). The CDR3 covers 14 residues. Here the CDR3 reads CASSLNQGGEKLFF. DNA for the CDR3: TGTGCCAGCAGCTTAAATCAGGGCGGCGAAAAACTGTTTTTT.

The chain couples TRBV2 to TRBJ1-4, with D maybe TRBD1 (5 bases). Germline V gene data show CDR1 as SNHLY and CDR2 as FYNNEI. With 5 bases removed from V and 12 bases from J, the gap between germline ends came to 13 bases. This CDR3 spans 12 amino acids. CDR3 in amino acids: CASSPTVVELFF. DNA of the CDR3: TGTGCCAGCAGTCCGACAGTCGTAGAACTGTTTTTT.

This clone was picked up a small number of times. The DNA for the CDR3 is TGTGCCAGCAGCTTCGCGGATAGCTCCTACAATGAGCAGTTCTTC. Translation gives CASSFADSSYNEQFF. The rearrangement uses TRBV5-8 and TRBJ2-1, with D unresolved. The CDR3 extends over 15 amino acids. Germline V gene sequence: CDR1 SGHTS, CDR2 YDEGEE. V was shortened by 2 bases and J by 0 bases, with 9 bases between the two germline ends.

This clone showed up just a few times. The chain uses TRBV4-1 and TRBJ2-2; 8 positions agree with TRBD1. Germline CDR1 MGHRA, CDR2 YSYEKL. This CDR3 is built from 16 residues. V dropped 4 bases and J dropped 0; count of bases not matched to a gene: 4. CDR3 region: CASSPRDRSNTGELFF. The CDR3 nucleotides are TGCGCCAGCAGCCCCCGGGACAGGTCGAACACCGGGGAGCTGTTTTTT.

The chain combines TRBV7-2 with TRBJ1-2, with 8 bases lining up with TRBD1. The CDR3 has 14 residues. V lost 1 base and J lost 8; bases outside the gene matches: 6. CDR1 and CDR2 from the germline V gene are SGHTA and FQGNSA. CDR3 bases: TGTGCCAGCAGCTTAGGACCAGGGGGCGAGGGCTACACCTTC. It is translated as CASSLGPGGEGYTF.

CDR3 nucleotide sequence: TGTGCCTGGACATTTGGTGGGGGAGGCGGGGAGCTGTTTTTT. Translating gives CAWTFGGGGGELFF. The V call is TRBV30, the J call TRBJ2-2; D might be TRBD2 (6 bases). The V gene's germline CDR1 is GTSNPN and CDR2 SVGIG (reference sequence). Trimming shortened V by 4 bases and J by 7 bases, and 16 bases separated the two germline ends. CDR3 length: 14 amino acids.

The chain joins TRBV28 to TRBJ1-4; D is perhaps TRBD1 (5 bases). The V end lost 4 bases, the J end lost 4 bases, and 22 bases lay between the germline ends. The CDR3 loop spans 18 amino acids. Germline lookup yields CDR1 MDHEN and CDR2 SYDVKM. The chain's CDR3 is CASSYSFVGGGDNEKLFF. CDR3 coding DNA: TGTGCCAGCAGTTACAGTTTTGTTGGGGGAGGGGATAATGAAAAACTGTTTTTT. The entire variable domain, with the rest obtained from reference TRBV28 and TRBJ1-4, is as follows: DVKVTQSSRYLVKRTGEKVFLECVQDMDHENMFWYRQDPGLGLRLIYFSYDVKMKEKGDIPEGYSVSREKKERFSLILESASTNQTSMYLCASSYSFVGGGDNEKLFFGSGTQLSVL.

V is TRBV28 and J is TRBJ2-1, with 14 nucleotides matching TRBD2. V trimming: 5 bases; J trimming: 11 bases; junction bases outside the gene matches: 11. This CDR3 is 16 amino acids long. The germline V gene encodes CDR1 MDHEN and CDR2 SYDVKM. The DNA for the CDR3 is TGTGCCAGCAGTCCACGATGGACTAGCGGGGGGAGGAAGCAGTTCTTC. Its protein is CASSPRWTSGGRKQFF.

This rearrangement joins TRBV27 to TRBJ2-1, with 10 bases lining up with TRBD1. This CDR3 region has 15 residues. From germline, CDR1 is MNHEY and CDR2 SMNVEV (reference sequence). Losses at the gene ends were 5 bases for V and 8 bases for J; bases not matched to a gene: 9. Here the CDR3 DNA reads TGTGCCAGCAGTGCCGACAGGGGGCTTTACGATGAGCAGTTCTTC. Amino acid sequence: CASSADRGLYDEQFF.

The chain couples TRBV25-1 to TRBJ2-1; 8 bases are a match to TRBD2. The CDR3 length is 17 residues. Trimming removed 6 bases from V and 2 bases from J; junction bases left unmatched: 12. Germline V lookup: CDR1 MGHDK, CDR2 SYGVNS. The CDR3 DNA reads TGTGCCAGCAGGGACGAACTCGGGGGGGCAACCTACAATGAGCAGTTCTTC. It yields the protein CASRDELGGATYNEQFF. Full variable domain (outside the CDR3, taken from reference TRBV25-1 and TRBJ2-1): EADIYQTPRYLVIGTGKKITLECSQTMGHDKMYWYQQDPGMELHLIHYSYGVNSTEKGDLSSESTVSRIRTEHFPLTLESARPSHTSQYLCASRDELGGATYNEQFFGPGTRLTVL.

The CDR3 region is CASSERDYLSGNTIYF. For the CDR3, the DNA is TGTGCCAGCAGTGAACGGGACTACCTCTCTGGAAACACCATATATTTT. The chain couples TRBV25-1 to TRBJ1-3, with D perhaps TRBD1 (5 bases). The germline V and J ends were trimmed by 2 bases and 0 bases, with 11 bases remaining between them. Germline V gene sequence: CDR1 MGHDK, CDR2 SYGVNS. There are 16 residues in the CDR3.

This chain uses TRBV5-1 with TRBJ1-1, with D possibly matching TRBD1 (6 bases). The ends were cut back, 2 bases at V and 5 bases at J, with 16 bases in the middle. The CDR3 loop spans 15 amino acids. The germline V gene has CDR1 SGHRS and CDR2 YFSETQ. CDR3: CASSLRGGQGTEAFF. The CDR3 nucleotides read TGCGCCAGCAGCTTACGTGGGGGCCAGGGGACTGAAGCTTTCTTT.

The V call is TRBV5-5, the J call TRBJ2-1; 11 bases line up with TRBD2. CDR1 is SGHKS and CDR2 is YYEKEE in the germline V gene (reference sequence). This CDR3 region has 15 residues. The V gene end was trimmed by 2 bases and the J gene end by 2 bases; junction bases not matched to a gene: 0. The CDR3 DNA is TGTGCCAGCAGCTTTAGCGGGGGGGCCTACAATGAGCAGTTCTTC. Encoded protein: CASSFSGGAYNEQFF.

The chain combines TRBV19 with TRBJ1-6, with TRBD1 as a possible D gene (6 bases). This CDR3 spans 13 amino acids. Trimming pared 8 bases from V and 7 bases from J, leaving 12 bases between. CDR1 and CDR2 from the germline V gene are LNHDA and SQIVND (reference sequence). The CDR3 DNA sequence: TGTGCCAGTGGAAGGACAGTAAATTCACCCCTCCACTTT. Translation: CASGRTVNSPLHF.